Presented here are 11 T cell receptor beta chains from one specimen sequenced in a study of shared clonotypes between healthy human individuals. Sequencing was performed with immunoSEQ multiplex PCR; in TCRdb, only in-frame clones are kept and a portion is missing. There are about 600,000 clones in the sample; about 96% occur only once, and 0.055% to 0.07% lies in the top ten. Sequences were obtained from naive CD4+ T cells sorted from blood. The subset: CD45RA+ positively selected. The receptors here all came from a woman in her twenties or thirties in good health.

This clone was recorded only once. The chain recombines TRBV15 with TRBJ1-3; D gene unclear. V gave up 0 bases and J gave up 1 base, with 7 bases separating them. The CDR3 consists of 15 residues. CDR1 and CDR2 (germline): LNHNV, YYDKDF (reference sequence). The CDR3 here is CATSRDPKSGNTIYF. CDR3 DNA sequence: TGTGCCACCAGCAGAGATCCTAAATCTGGAAACACCATATATTTT.

The chain uses TRBV30 and TRBJ2-5; D gene uncertain. V shed 2 bases and J shed 3 bases, with 16 bases lying between them. The CDR3 is 15 amino acids. Germline V gene lookup returns CDR1 GTSNPN and CDR2 SVGIG (reference sequence). The CDR3 reads CAWSRRVGLEETQYF. The CDR3 DNA sequence: TGTGCCTGGAGTAGAAGGGTAGGGCTCGAAGAGACCCAGTACTTC.

This chain uses TRBV28 with TRBJ2-3, with D hard to call. The CDR3 is made up of 14 amino acids. V shed 3 bases and J shed 6 bases, with 13 bases lying between them. Looked up from germline, CDR1 is MDHEN and CDR2 is SYDVKM. The CDR3 region has the DNA TGTGCCAGCAGTTTTGGGCCTAGGAGTGATACGCAGTATTTT. Protein: CASSFGPRSDTQYF.

The chain employs TRBV11-2 and TRBJ1-4; TRBD1 matches at 7 bases. V trimming: 6 bases; J trimming: 0 bases; junction bases outside the gene matches: 7. This CDR3 is 16 amino acids long. Germline CDR1 and CDR2: SGHAT and FQNNGV. Written as DNA, the CDR3 is TGTGCCAGCAGAAGGGGGCGAGGGGCAACTAATGAAAAACTGTTTTTT. Translating it yields CASRRGRGATNEKLFF.

This clone was counted a single time. The V and J genes are TRBV19 and TRBJ2-7; TRBD2 matches 7 bases. The CDR3 is made up of 16 amino acids. V dropped 5 bases and J dropped 3; count of bases not matched to a gene: 13. The germline gives CDR1 LNHDA, CDR2 SQIVND (reference sequence). The CDR3 here is CASSPIGRDYLYEQYF. CDR3 in DNA: TGTGCCAGTAGTCCCATTGGGCGGGACTACCTCTACGAGCAGTACTTC.

The chain combines TRBV19 with TRBJ2-2; 10 bases are shared with TRBD2. The junction had 10 bases not matched to a gene; V was cut back by 3 bases and J by 9 bases. This CDR3 has 16 residues. The germline V gene has CDR1 LNHDA and CDR2 SQIVND (reference sequence). CDR3 bases: TGTGCCAGTAGTATTATAGCGGGAGGCCTCGCACGGGAGCTGTTTTTT. Encoded protein: CASSIIAGGLARELFF.

The chain employs TRBV5-1 and TRBJ1-4; 9 bases match TRBD1. Germline values: CDR1 SGHRS, CDR2 YFSETQ. This CDR3 contains 17 residues. J gave up 8 bases and V 4 bases, and 15 bases lay outside the gene matches. The chain's CDR3 is CASSGQGQGSLGEKLFF. The DNA of the CDR3 is TGCGCCAGCAGCGGACAGGGACAGGGAAGCTTAGGGGAAAAACTGTTTTTT.

The rearrangement links TRBV28 to TRBJ2-7; D unclear. This CDR3 contains 11 residues. The V gene's germline CDR1 is MDHEN and CDR2 SYDVKM. CDR3 sequence reads: CASQRSYEQYF. In DNA, the CDR3 is TGTGCGTCGCAGCGCTCCTACGAGCAGTACTTC.

V gene TRBV19 combines with J gene TRBJ2-5; 14 bases agree with TRBD2. The J call may be faulty, since TRBJ2-7 better matches the DNA end. Germline V CDR1 and CDR2: LNHDA, SQIVND (reference sequence). This CDR3 has 15 amino acids. CDR3 sequence: CASSIGLAGGYEQYF. Here the CDR3 DNA reads TGTGCCAGTAGTATCGGACTAGCGGGAGGCTACGAGCAGTACTTC.

The chain carries TRBV28 and TRBJ2-5; no clear D. Germline V gives CDR1 MDHEN, CDR2 SYDVKM. V was shortened by 7 bases and J by 1 base, with 10 bases between the two germline ends. This CDR3 has 13 amino acids. The CDR3 protein is CASTQVLQETQYF. The CDR3 nucleotides are TGTGCCAGCACCCAGGTCCTCCAAGAGACCCAGTACTTC.

The genes are TRBV5-1 and TRBJ2-7; perhaps D is TRBD1 or TRBD2 (6 bases each). Looked up from germline, CDR1 is SGHRS and CDR2 is YFSETQ. The CDR3 is 14 residues long. Trimming stripped 2 bases from V and 5 bases from J, with 14 bases between. The CDR3: CASSFTGARNEQYF. CDR3 sequence (DNA): TGCGCCAGCAGCTTTACGGGGGCGAGGAACGAGCAGTACTTC. Full variable domain (rest looked up from reference TRBV5-1 and TRBJ2-7): KAGVTQTPRYLIKTRGQQVTLSCSPISGHRSVSWYQQTPGQGLQFLFEYFSETQRNKGNFPGRFSGRQFSNSRSEMNVSTLELGDSALYLCASSFTGARNEQYFGPGTRLTVT.